These T cell receptor beta chains were read from a single sample in a study of blood T cell repertoires in COVID-19. Profiling relied on immunoSEQ multiplex PCR, and the TCRdb table lists in-frame clones only, not all of them. The sample lists 100,000 to 150,000 clones; roughly 87% were seen once. Source material: peripheral blood. These receptors were obtained from a woman older than 75 with acute or convalescent COVID-19. CDR3s include the opening cysteine and the closing phenylalanine or tryptophan. A D gene is named only where the DNA matches it firmly. Size tells how often a clone was seen (once, few, many) or the class of an expanded clone, and some rows leave it out.

d_gene	j_gene	v_gene	abundance	CDR3nt	CDR3aa
NA	TRBJ1-1	TRBV19	NA	TGTGCCAGTAATTCGGGACATAAGACCCCCGTGAACACTGAAGCTTTCTTT	CASNSGHKTPVNTEAFF
TRBD1	TRBJ1-5	TRBV24-1	NA	TGTGCCACCACTCAGGGGGGTAGCAATCAGCCCCAGCATTTT	CATTQGGSNQPQHF
TRBD1	TRBJ2-2	TRBV4-1	NA	TGCGCCAGCAGCCCGTGGACAGGGAACACCGGGGAGCTGTTTTTT	CASSPWTGNTGELFF
TRBD1	TRBJ1-6	TRBV18	once	TGTGCCAGCTCACCACCCCCCGGGACAGGGAATTCACCCCTCCACTTT	CASSPPPGTGNSPLHF
NA	TRBJ1-6	TRBV7-2	NA	TGTGCCAGCAGCTTCGGTCCAGGGGTGAATTCACCCCTCCACTTT	CASSFGPGVNSPLHF
NA	TRBJ1-2	TRBV28	NA	TGTGCCAGCGGATTTATTAGCTGGGGCTACACCTTC	CASGFISWGYTF
TRBD2	TRBJ2-7	TRBV18	NA	TGTGCCAGCTCACAAGGGACTAGCGGTTCTAGCTCCTACGAGCAGTACTTC	CASSQGTSGSSSYEQYF
NA	TRBJ1-1	TRBV5-1	NA	TGCGCCAGCAGCCCAGAACAGGGCAGCACTGAAGCTTTCTTT	CASSPEQGSTEAFF
TRBD1	TRBJ2-2	TRBV4-3	NA	TGCGCCAGCAGTCTCAGACCGGGACAGGGGCCCACCGGGGAGCTGTTTTTT	CASSLRPGQGPTGELFF
NA	TRBJ1-3	TRBV7-2	NA	TGTGCCAGCAGCCAGGGCCGTGGAAACACCATATATTTT	CASSQGRGNTIYF
NA	TRBJ1-1	TRBV11-2	NA	TGTGCCAGCAGCTCCCGGACGGGAAAGAACACTGAAGCTTTCTTT	CASSSRTGKNTEAFF
NA	TRBJ1-5	TRBV15	NA	TGTGCCACCAGCAGAGGTGGAGTTCAGCCCCAGCATTTT	CATSRGGVQPQHF
NA	TRBJ1-1	TRBV10-3	NA	TGTGCCATCAGTACAACCGCCCGGGTGGAGGACACTGAAGCTTTCTTT	CAISTTARVEDTEAFF
TRBD1	TRBJ1-5	TRBV5-6	NA	TGTGCCAGCAGCTCCTACAGGGGGCCTCTCAATCAGCCCCAGCATTTT	CASSSYRGPLNQPQHF
NA	TRBJ1-1	TRBV4-3	few	TGCGCCAGCAGCCAAGATCCCCAGGGAGGTGACCAACTCCCTGAAGCTTTCTTT	CASSQDPQGGDQLPEAFF
NA	TRBJ1-6	TRBV28	few	TGTGCCAGCAGGTACGGGGTCCGTTCACCCCTCCACTTT	CASRYGVRSPLHF
TRBD1	TRBJ1-1	TRBV7-2	NA	TGTGCCAGCAGCTATCGACAGGGGATAGGTAGAGCTTTCTTT	CASSYRQGIGRAFF
NA	TRBJ1-4	TRBV27	once	TGTGCCAGCAGTTTAAACCCGAGGGTGACTAATGAAAAACTGTTTTTT	CASSLNPRVTNEKLFF
NA	TRBJ1-2	TRBV7-2	NA	TGTGCCAGCAGCTCTAGGGGCTATGGCTACACCTTC	CASSSRGYGYTF
NA	TRBJ2-2	TRBV7-7	NA	TGTGCTAGCAGCCCTGTGGGGGCCAACACCGGGGAGCTGTTTTTT	CASSPVGANTGELFF
NA	TRBJ1-2	TRBV3-1/TRBV3-2	NA	TGTGCCAGCAGCCGTCGGGACAACAACTATGGCTACACCTTC	CASSRRDNNYGYTF
TRBD1	TRBJ2-7	TRBV27	once	TGTGCCAGCAGAAACAGGGGGAATAACGAGCAGTACTTC	CASRNRGNNEQYF
NA	TRBJ1-5	TRBV19	NA	TGTGCCAGTAGTTCCAGGGGTGGCAATCAGCCCCAGCATTTT	CASSSRGGNQPQHF
TRBD1	TRBJ1-2	TRBV11-1	NA	TGTGCCAGCAGTTCTGGACAGGGGATAGCCTATGGCTACACCTTC	CASSSGQGIAYGYTF
NA	TRBJ2-7	TRBV4-1	few	TGCGCCAGCAGCCACAAAGAGGGTTACGAGCAGTACTTC	CASSHKEGYEQYF
NA	TRBJ1-1	TRBV6-5	NA	TGTGCCAGCAGTAAGACGTTGACAGGCGAAGCTTTCTTT	CASSKTLTGEAFF
NA	TRBJ1-1	TRBV6-2/TRBV6-3	NA	TGTGCCAGCAGTTACTCGATAGAGGGAATGAACACTGAAGCTTTCTTT	CASSYSIEGMNTEAFF
NA	TRBJ1-4	TRBV9	NA	TGTGCCAGCAGCGTGGGGGCAGGGTATGAAAAACTGTTTTTT	CASSVGAGYEKLFF
TRBD2	TRBJ2-5	TRBV7-2	NA	TGTGCCAGCAGCCAGGCCAGCGGGGGCGGTGAGACCCAGTACTTC	CASSQASGGGETQYF
TRBD1	TRBJ1-5	TRBV7-2	NA	TGTGCCAGCAGGGGGACAGGGGGCAATCAGCCCCAGCATTTT	CASRGTGGNQPQHF
NA	TRBJ1-6	TRBV7-2	NA	TGTGCCAGCAGCGGGGAGAGGGTGAAGTCACCCCTCCACTTT	CASSGERVKSPLHF
NA	TRBJ1-5	TRBV15	NA	TGTGCCACCAGCATTGGACGGGGGAATCAGCCCCAGCATTTT	CATSIGRGNQPQHF
NA	TRBJ1-2	TRBV5-1	NA	TGCGCCAGCAGCCTGACCTCCGGGTCGTCTGAATTCTATGGCTACACCTTC	CASSLTSGSSEFYGYTF
NA	TRBJ1-2	TRBV7-9	NA	TGTGCCAGCAGCTCCCAGGAATATGGCTACACCTTC	CASSSQEYGYTF
TRBD1	TRBJ1-1	TRBV19	NA	TGTGCCAGTAGTAATCAGGGGGGAGACACTGAAGCTTTCTTT	CASSNQGGDTEAFF
TRBD1	TRBJ2-3	TRBV7-9	NA	TGTGCCAGCAGGCTAACAGGGGCCGGCACAGATACGCAGTATTTT	CASRLTGAGTDTQYF
NA	TRBJ2-3	TRBV11-2	NA	TGTGCCAGCAGCCAGTCTGCGGGGGATACGCAGTATTTT	CASSQSAGDTQYF
NA	TRBJ1-5	TRBV19	NA	TGTGCCAGTAGACCCCCGGGTTATAGCAATCAGCCCCAGCATTTT	CASRPPGYSNQPQHF
NA	TRBJ2-2	TRBV9	NA	TGTGCCAGCAGCGGCCAGGGTAGAGGCGCCGGGGAGCTGTTTTTT	CASSGQGRGAGELFF
NA	TRBJ1-1	TRBV5-1	NA	TGCGCCAGCAGCTTGGAATTGGACACGAACACTGAAGCTTTCTTT	CASSLELDTNTEAFF
NA	TRBJ2-1	TRBV5-1	NA	TGCGCCAGCAGCTCCCGGCGTGGGCTCTACAATGAGCAGTTCTTC	CASSSRRGLYNEQFF
NA	TRBJ1-4	TRBV5-1	NA	TGCGCCAGCAGCTTGGGACAGGCGGGTGAAAAACTGTTTTTT	CASSLGQAGEKLFF
NA	TRBJ2-3	TRBV5-1	few	TGCGCCAGCAGCTCCCAGGGTACAGATACGCAGTATTTT	CASSSQGTDTQYF
TRBD1	TRBJ1-3	TRBV19	NA	TGTGCCAGTAGCCGGGGACAGGTCAACTCTGGAAACACCATATATTTT	CASSRGQVNSGNTIYF
TRBD2	TRBJ2-3	TRBV18	NA	TGTGCCAGCTCACCAACCCGGACTAGCGGGACCCGCACAGATACGCAGTATTTT	CASSPTRTSGTRTDTQYF
TRBD1	TRBJ1-1	TRBV5-1	NA	TGCGCCAGCAGCTTGGGAACTACAGGGGCCACTGAAGCTTTCTTT	CASSLGTTGATEAFF
NA	TRBJ2-2	TRBV7-3	few	TGTGCCAGCAGCTTAGACGGGGGAGGCCGGGAGCTGTTTTTT	CASSLDGGGRELFF
NA	TRBJ1-2	TRBV7-9	once	TGTGCCAGCAGCTTTGGACAAACTATTTCGGGCTACACCTTC	CASSFGQTISGYTF
NA	TRBJ1-1	TRBV20-1	NA	TGCAGAATACAGGGTGGCACTGAAGCTTTCTTT	CRIQGGTEAFF
NA	TRBJ2-2	TRBV28	NA	TGTGCCAGCAGTCCCCGGGGCGGGGCCGGGGAGCTGTTTTTT	CASSPRGGAGELFF
NA	TRBJ1-4	TRBV19	NA	TGTGCCACCAAACCAGGGGATAATGAAAAACTGTTTTTT	CATKPGDNEKLFF
NA	TRBJ1-4	TRBV18	once	TGTGCCAGCTCACCGGACAGTAATGAAAAACTGTTTTTT	CASSPDSNEKLFF
NA	TRBJ2-5	TRBV9	NA	TGTGCCAGCAGTCGCCGCGCTCAACAGGGTTTAGAGACCCAGTACTTC	CASSRRAQQGLETQYF